This TCR beta chain comes out of a study of T cell changes during pregnancy in multiple sclerosis. J lost 5 bases, V lost 3 bases, and 6 bases had no gene match. The V gene's germline CDR1 is SGHNT and CDR2 YYREEE (reference sequence). The CDR3 runs 15 residues. Libraries were prepared by immunoSEQ multiplex PCR; TCRdb keeps only in-frame clonotypes and omits some of them. The sample lists about 60,000 clones, 90% to 95% occurring once. This chain links TRBV5-4 with TRBJ2-2; 8 bases agree with TRBD2. The sequence was obtained from a female donor with multiple sclerosis, enrolled in a pregnancy study. The sample was peripheral blood, taken before pregnancy. The CDR3 DNA follows: TGTGCCAGCAGCTCCGGGACTAGGGGGACCGGGGAGCTGTTTTTT. This gives the protein CASSSGTRGTGELFF.